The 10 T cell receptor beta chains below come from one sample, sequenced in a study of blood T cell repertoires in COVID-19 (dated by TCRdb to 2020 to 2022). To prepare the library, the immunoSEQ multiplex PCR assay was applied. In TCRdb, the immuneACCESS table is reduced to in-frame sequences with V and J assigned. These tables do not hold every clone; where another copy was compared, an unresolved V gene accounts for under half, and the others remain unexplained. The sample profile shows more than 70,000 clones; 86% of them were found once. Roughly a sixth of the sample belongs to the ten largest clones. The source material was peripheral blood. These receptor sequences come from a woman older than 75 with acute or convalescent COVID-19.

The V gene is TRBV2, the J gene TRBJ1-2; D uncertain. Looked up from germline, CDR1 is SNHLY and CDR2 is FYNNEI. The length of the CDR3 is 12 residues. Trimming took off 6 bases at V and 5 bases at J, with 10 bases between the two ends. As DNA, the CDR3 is TGTGCCAGCAGGCTTGGAGAATATGGCTACACCTTC. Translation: CASRLGEYGYTF.

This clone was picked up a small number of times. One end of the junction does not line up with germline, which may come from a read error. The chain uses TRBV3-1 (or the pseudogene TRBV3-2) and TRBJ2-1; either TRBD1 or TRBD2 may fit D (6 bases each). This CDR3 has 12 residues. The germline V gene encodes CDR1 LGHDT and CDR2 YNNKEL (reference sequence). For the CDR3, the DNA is TGTGCCAGCACCCAAGGGGGGACACGGCAGTTCTTC. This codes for CASTQGGTRQFF.

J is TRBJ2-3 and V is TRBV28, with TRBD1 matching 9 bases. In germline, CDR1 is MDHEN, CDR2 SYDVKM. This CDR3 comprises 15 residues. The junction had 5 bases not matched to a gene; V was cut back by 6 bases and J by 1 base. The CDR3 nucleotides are TGTGCCAGCAGGCGACGGGACAGGGGCACAGATACGCAGTATTTT. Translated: CASRRRDRGTDTQYF.

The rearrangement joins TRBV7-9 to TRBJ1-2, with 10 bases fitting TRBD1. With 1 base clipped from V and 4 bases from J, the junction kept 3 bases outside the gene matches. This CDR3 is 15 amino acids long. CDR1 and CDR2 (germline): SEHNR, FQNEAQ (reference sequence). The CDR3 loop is CASSLGQGAFYGYTF. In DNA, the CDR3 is TGTGCCAGCAGCTTAGGACAGGGGGCCTTCTATGGCTACACCTTC.

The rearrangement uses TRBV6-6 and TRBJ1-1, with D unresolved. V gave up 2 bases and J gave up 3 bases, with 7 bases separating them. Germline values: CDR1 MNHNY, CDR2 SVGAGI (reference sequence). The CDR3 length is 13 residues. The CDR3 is CASSYTEDTEAFF. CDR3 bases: TGTGCCAGCAGTTACACTGAGGACACTGAAGCTTTCTTT.

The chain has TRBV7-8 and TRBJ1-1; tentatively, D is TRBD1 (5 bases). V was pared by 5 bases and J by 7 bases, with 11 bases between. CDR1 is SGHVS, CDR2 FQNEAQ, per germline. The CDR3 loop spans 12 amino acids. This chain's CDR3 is CASSPSRGEAFF. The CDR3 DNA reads TGTGCCAGCAGCCCCAGTAGGGGTGAAGCTTTCTTT. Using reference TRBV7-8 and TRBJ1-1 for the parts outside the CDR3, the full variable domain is GAGVSQSPRYKVAKRGQDVALRCDPISGHVSLFWYQQALGQGPEFLTYFQNEAQLDKSGLPSDRFFAERPEGSVSTLKIQRTQQEDSAVYLCASSPSRGEAFFGQGTRLTVV.

The CDR3 spells CASSPQEGNYGYTF. CDR3 sequence (DNA): TGTGCCAGCTCACCACAGGAGGGAAACTATGGCTACACCTTC. This rearrangement joins TRBV18 to TRBJ1-2, with D uncertain. Between the trimmed V and J ends, which lost 1 base and 2 bases, there was a span of 8 bases. The CDR3 consists of 14 residues. Germline CDR1 reads KGHSH; CDR2 reads LQKENI.

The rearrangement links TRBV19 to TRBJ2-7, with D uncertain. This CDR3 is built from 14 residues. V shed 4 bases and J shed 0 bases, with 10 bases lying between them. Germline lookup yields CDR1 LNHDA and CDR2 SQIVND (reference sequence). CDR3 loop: CASSKQAYSYEQYF. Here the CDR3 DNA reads TGTGCCAGTAGTAAGCAGGCCTACTCCTACGAGCAGTACTTC.

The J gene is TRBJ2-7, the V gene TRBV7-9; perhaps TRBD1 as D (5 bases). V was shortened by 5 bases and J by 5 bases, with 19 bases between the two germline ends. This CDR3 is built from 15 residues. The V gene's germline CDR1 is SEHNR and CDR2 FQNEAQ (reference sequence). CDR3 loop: CASSPGQGQFHEQYF. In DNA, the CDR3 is TGTGCCAGCAGCCCCGGTCAGGGCCAGTTCCACGAGCAGTACTTC. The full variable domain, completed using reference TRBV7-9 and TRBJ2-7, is DTGVSQNPRHKITKRGQNVTFRCDPISEHNRLYWYRQTLGQGPEFLTYFQNEAQLEKSRLLSDRFSAERPKGSFSTLEIQRTEQGDSAMYLCASSPGQGQFHEQYFGPGTRLTVT.

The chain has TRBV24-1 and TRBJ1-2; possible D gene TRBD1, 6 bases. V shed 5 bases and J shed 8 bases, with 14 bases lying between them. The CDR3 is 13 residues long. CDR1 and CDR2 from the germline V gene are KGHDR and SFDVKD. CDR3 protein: CATSGGQGKGYTF. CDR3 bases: TGTGCCACCAGTGGTGGGCAGGGGAAGGGCTACACCTTC.